Below, one TCR beta chain is given with its context. Produced via immunoSEQ multiplex PCR; TCRdb's table is partial and in-frame only. In the table there are tens of thousands of clones, over 80% of which are singletons. These data belong to a study of neoadjuvant nivolumab and ipilimumab in lung cancer. Per the germline V gene, CDR1 is SGHTA and CDR2 is FQGNSA. The CDR3 is made up of 13 amino acids. With 4 bases removed from V and 6 bases from J, the gap between germline ends came to 9 bases. This sample comprised peripheral blood, obtained before neoadjuvant nivolumab, alone or with ipilimumab. The chain joins TRBV7-2 to TRBJ2-2, with D unresolved. The sequence was obtained from an adult with non-small cell lung cancer. CDR3 sequence (DNA): TGTGCCAGCAGCTCTCGAGGACCCGGGGAGCTGTTTTTT. It is translated as CASSSRGPGELFF.